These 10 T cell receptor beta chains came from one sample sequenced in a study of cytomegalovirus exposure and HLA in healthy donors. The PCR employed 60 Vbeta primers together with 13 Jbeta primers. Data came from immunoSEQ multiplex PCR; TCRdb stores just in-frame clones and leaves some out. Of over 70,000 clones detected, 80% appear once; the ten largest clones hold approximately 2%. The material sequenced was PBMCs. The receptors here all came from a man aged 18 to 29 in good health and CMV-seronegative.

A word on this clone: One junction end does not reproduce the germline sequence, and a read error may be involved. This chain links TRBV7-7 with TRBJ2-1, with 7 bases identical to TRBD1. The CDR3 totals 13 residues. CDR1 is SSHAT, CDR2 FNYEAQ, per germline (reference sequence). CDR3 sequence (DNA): TGTGCTAGCAGCTTAGACAGGGAAAATGAGCAGTTCTTC. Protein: CASSLDRENEQFF.

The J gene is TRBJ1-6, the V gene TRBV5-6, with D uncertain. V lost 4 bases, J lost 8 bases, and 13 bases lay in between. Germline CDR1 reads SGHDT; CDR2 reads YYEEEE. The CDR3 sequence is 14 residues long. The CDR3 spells CASSRKVRDSPLHF. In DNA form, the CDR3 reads TGTGCCAGCAGCAGGAAGGTTCGGGATTCACCCCTCCACTTT.

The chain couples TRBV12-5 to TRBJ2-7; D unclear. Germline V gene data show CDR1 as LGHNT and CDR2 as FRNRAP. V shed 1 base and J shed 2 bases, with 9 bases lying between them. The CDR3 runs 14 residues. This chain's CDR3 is CASGLGSGAYEQYF. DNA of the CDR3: TGTGCTAGTGGTTTGGGGAGTGGTGCCTACGAGCAGTACTTC.

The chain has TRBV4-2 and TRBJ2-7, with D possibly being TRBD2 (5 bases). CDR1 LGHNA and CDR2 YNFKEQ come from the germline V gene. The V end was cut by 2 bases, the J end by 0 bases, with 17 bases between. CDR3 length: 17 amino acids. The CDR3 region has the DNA TGTGCCAGCAGCCAATTCGCATCGGGGATAAGCTCCTACGAGCAGTACTTC. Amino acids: CASSQFASGISSYEQYF.

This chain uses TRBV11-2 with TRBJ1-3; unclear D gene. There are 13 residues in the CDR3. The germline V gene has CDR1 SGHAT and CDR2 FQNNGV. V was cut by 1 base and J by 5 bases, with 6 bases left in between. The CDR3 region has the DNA TGTGCCAGCAGCTTAGCGGGTCGAAACACCATATATTTT. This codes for CASSLAGRNTIYF.

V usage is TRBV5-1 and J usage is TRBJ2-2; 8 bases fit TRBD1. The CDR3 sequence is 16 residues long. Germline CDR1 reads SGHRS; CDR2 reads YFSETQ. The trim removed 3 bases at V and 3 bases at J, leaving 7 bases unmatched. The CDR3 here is CASSWSGTGDTGELFF. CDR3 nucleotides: TGCGCCAGCAGCTGGTCCGGGACAGGAGACACCGGGGAGCTGTTTTTT.

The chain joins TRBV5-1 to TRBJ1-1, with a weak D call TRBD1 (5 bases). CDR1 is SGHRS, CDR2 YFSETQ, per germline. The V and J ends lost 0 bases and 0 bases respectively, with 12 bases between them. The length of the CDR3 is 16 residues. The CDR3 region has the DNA TGCGCCAGCAGCTTGGTTGGCAGGGCAGTGAACACTGAAGCTTTCTTT. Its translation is CASSLVGRAVNTEAFF. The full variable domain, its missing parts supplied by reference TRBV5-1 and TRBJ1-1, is KAGVTQTPRYLIKTRGQQVTLSCSPISGHRSVSWYQQTPGQGLQFLFEYFSETQRNKGNFPGRFSGRQFSNSRSEMNVSTLELGDSALYLCASSLVGRAVNTEAFFGQGTRLTVV.

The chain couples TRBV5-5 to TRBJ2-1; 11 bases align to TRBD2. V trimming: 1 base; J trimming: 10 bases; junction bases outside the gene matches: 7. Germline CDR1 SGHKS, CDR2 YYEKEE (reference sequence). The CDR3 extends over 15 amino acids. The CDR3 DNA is TGTGCCAGCAGCTTGTATAGCGGGGGGGCCCAGGAGCAGTTCTTC. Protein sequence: CASSLYSGGAQEQFF.

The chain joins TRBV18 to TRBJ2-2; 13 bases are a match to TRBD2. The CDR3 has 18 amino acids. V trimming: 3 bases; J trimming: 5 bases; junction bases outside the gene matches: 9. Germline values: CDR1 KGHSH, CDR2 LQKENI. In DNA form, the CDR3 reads TGTGCCAGCTCACCCCGGACTAGCGGGGGCTCGGGAACCGGGGAGCTGTTTTTT. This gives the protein CASSPRTSGGSGTGELFF. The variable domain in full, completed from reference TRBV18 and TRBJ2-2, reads NAGVMQNPRHLVRRRGQEARLRCSPMKGHSHVYWYRQLPEEGLKFMVYLQKENIIDESGMPKERFSAEFPKEGPSILRIQQVVRGDSAAYFCASSPRTSGGSGTGELFFGEGSRLTVL.

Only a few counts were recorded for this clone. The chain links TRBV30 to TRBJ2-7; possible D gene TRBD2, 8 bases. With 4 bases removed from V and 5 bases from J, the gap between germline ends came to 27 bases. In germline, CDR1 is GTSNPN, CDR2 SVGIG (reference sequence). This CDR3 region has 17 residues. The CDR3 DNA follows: TGTGCCTGGACCCCAAGACAGGGCGGCGGGGGGCTTAACGAGCAGTACTTC. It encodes CAWTPRQGGGGLNEQYF. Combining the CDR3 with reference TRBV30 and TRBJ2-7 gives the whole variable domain SQTIHQWPATLVQPVGSPLSLECTVEGTSNPNLYWYRQAAGRGLQLLFYSVGIGQISSEVPQNLSASRPQDRQFILSSKKLLLSDSGFYLCAWTPRQGGGGLNEQYFGPGTRLTVT.